This T cell receptor (beta chain) stems from a study of cytomegalovirus exposure and HLA in healthy donors. Study overall: Among the roughly 370 genotyped donors, 65% to 85% were placed in the Caucasian-associated ancestry cluster. Study-wide results and limits: Later analysis identified a missense DCLRE1C variant that was linked to TCR beta V- and J-gene trimming. Most of the TCR beta V segments (in an earlier analysis) were productive either about 87% or about 30% of the time. The study designated 150 or so TCR beta chains cytomegalovirus-associated.

Comment on this clone: The antigen remains unidentified.

13 Jbeta primers and 60 Vbeta primers were used for the PCR. This table comes from immunoSEQ multiplex PCR, and its TCRdb copy is limited to in-frame clones, with some not included. The data show over 85,000 clones, roughly 80% seen once. CDR3 size: 14 residues. Trimming took off 1 base at V and 8 bases at J, with 9 bases between the two ends. CDR1 is MNHNS, CDR2 SASEGT, per germline. The chain uses TRBV6-1 and TRBJ1-6; D remains ambiguous. The sample was PBMCs. The receptor was isolated from a man aged 35 to 55 in good health and CMV-seronegative. This CDR3 is CASSEGASYSPLHF. The DNA for the CDR3 is TGTGCCAGCAGTGAAGGGGCGTCTTATTCACCCCTCCACTTT.